This T cell receptor (beta chain) was sequenced for a study of blood T cells in healthy people across ages. Notes on the study in general: The authors considered diversity estimates from one million T cells to be underestimates. Versus aged donors, long-lived donors had higher diversity and more naive CD4+ cells. Changes seen in expanded clonotypes were possibly confounded by donor CMV status left unknown.

For the second PCR, which ran for roughly 7 to 11 cycles, a sample-barcoded 5' primer and a J-beta primer mix were used. Each CDR3 protein is one row after TCRdb ran MiXCR on the 5' RACE reads. The table lists approximately 900,000 distinct CDR3 sequences, roughly 52% of them singletons, with 10% to 15% in the top ten. CDR3 length: 14 amino acids. V lost 0 bases and J 5 bases, leaving 11 bases between the germline ends. CDR1 SGDLS and CDR2 YYNGEE come from the germline V gene. Per individual sample, total RNA of at least 5.5 micrograms was extracted. This clonotype showed up just once. Its antigen is still unknown.

This clonotype was sampled from a man aged 25-40 years in good health. The chain couples TRBV9 to TRBJ2-5, with D perhaps matching TRBD1 (6 bases). The sequenced material came from blood. The CDR3 coding sequence is TGTGCCAGCAGCGTAGTTGGTCAGGGGGAGACCCAGTACTTC. It specifies CASSVVGQGETQYF.